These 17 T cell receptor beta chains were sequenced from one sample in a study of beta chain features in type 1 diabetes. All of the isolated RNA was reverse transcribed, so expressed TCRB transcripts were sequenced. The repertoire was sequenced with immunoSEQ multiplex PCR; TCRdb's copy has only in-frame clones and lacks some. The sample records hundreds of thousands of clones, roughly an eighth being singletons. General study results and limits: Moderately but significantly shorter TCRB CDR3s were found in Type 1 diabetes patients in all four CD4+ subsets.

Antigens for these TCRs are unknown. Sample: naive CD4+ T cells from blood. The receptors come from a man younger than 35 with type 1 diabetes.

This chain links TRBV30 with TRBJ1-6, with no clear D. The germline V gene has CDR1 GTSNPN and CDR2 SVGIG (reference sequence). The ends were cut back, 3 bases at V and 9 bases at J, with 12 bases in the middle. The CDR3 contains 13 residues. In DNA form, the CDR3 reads TGTGCCTGGAGGGGTCGCGTAGTTTCACCCCTCCACTTT. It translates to CAWRGRVVSPLHF.

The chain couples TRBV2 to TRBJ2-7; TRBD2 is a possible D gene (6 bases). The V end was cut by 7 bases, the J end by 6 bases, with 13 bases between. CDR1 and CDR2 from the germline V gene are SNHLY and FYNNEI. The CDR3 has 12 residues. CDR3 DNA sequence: TGTGCCAGCAACCCGACCGGGGGCGAGCAGTACTTC. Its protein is CASNPTGGEQYF.

CDR3 loop: CASSEEDRGGYEQFF. The CDR3, as DNA: TGTGCCAGCAGTGAGGAAGACAGGGGAGGATATGAGCAGTTCTTC. The rearrangement joins TRBV25-1 to TRBJ2-1; 8 bases match TRBD1. The length of the CDR3 is 15 residues. V gave up 3 bases and J gave up 8 bases; unmatched junction bases: 9. The germline V gene encodes CDR1 MGHDK and CDR2 SYGVNS.

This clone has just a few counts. The CDR3 spells CASSLQGGREKLFF. The CDR3 region has the DNA TGTGCCAGCAGCCTACAGGGAGGAAGAGAAAAACTGTTTTTT. The chain is built from TRBV2 and TRBJ1-4; D may be TRBD1 (6 bases). Germline V gene lookup returns CDR1 SNHLY and CDR2 FYNNEI. V dropped 6 bases and J dropped 8 bases, with 16 bases sitting between them. The CDR3 totals 14 residues.

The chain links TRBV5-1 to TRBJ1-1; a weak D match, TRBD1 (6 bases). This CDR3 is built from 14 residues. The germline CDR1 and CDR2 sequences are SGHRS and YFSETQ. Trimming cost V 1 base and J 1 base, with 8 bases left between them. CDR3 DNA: TGCGCCAGCAGCTTGTGGGGGCCGAACACTGAAGCTTTCTTT. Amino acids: CASSLWGPNTEAFF.

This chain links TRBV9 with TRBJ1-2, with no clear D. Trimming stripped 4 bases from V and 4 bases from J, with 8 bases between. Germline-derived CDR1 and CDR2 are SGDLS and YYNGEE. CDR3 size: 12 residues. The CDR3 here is CASSPSTYGYTF. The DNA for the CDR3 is TGTGCCAGCAGCCCTAGTACCTATGGCTACACCTTC.

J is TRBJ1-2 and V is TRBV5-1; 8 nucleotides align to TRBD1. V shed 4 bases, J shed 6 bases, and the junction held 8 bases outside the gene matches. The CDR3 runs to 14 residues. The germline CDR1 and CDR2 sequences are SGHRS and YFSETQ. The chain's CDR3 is CASSPSQGADGYTF. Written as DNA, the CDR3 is TGCGCCAGCAGCCCAAGCCAGGGGGCGGATGGCTACACCTTC.

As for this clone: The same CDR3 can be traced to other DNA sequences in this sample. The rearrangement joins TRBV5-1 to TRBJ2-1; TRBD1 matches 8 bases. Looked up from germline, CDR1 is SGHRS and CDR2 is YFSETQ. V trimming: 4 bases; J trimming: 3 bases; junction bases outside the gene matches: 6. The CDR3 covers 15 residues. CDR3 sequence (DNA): TGCGCCAGCAGCCCCGGGACAGGCAGCTACAATGAGCAGTTCTTC. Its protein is CASSPGTGSYNEQFF. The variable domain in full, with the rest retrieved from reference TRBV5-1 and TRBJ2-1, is KAGVTQTPRYLIKTRGQQVTLSCSPISGHRSVSWYQQTPGQGLQFLFEYFSETQRNKGNFPGRFSGRQFSNSRSEMNVSTLELGDSALYLCASSPGTGSYNEQFFGPGTRLTVL.

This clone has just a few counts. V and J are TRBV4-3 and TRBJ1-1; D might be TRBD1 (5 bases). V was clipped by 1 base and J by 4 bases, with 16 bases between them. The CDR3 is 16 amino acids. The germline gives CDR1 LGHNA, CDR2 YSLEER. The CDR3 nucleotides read TGCGCCAGCAGCCAAGTAATAGCTGCAGGGCTCACTGAAGCTTTCTTT. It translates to CASSQVIAAGLTEAFF.

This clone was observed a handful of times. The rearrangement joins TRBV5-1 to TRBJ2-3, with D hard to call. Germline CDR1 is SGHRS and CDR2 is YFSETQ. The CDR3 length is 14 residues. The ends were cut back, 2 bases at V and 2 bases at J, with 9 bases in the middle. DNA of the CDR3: TGCGCCAGCAGCTTCCCGGAAACCACAGATACGCAGTATTTT. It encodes CASSFPETTDTQYF.

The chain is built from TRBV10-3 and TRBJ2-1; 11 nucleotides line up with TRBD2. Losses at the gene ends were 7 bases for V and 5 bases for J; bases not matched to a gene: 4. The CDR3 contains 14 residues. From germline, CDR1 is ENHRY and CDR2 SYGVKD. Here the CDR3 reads CAIMASGRNNEQFF. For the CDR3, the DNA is TGTGCCATCATGGCTAGCGGGAGGAACAATGAGCAGTTCTTC.

The CDR3 DNA reads TGCGCCAGCAGCGCTGCAGGGCCAGGGGCCAACGTCCTGACTTTC. Translating gives CASSAAGPGANVLTF. The chain joins TRBV5-1 to TRBJ2-6; D is possibly TRBD1 (5 bases). CDR3 length: 15 residues. Germline V gene data show CDR1 as SGHRS and CDR2 as YFSETQ. V was pared by 4 bases and J by 4 bases, with 12 bases between.

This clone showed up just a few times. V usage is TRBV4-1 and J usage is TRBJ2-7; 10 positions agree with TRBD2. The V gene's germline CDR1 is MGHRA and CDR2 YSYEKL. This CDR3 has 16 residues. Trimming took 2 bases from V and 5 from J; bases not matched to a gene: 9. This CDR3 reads CASSQLLAGFPHEQYF. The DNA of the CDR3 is TGCGCCAGCAGCCAACTACTAGCGGGATTTCCCCACGAGCAGTACTTC.

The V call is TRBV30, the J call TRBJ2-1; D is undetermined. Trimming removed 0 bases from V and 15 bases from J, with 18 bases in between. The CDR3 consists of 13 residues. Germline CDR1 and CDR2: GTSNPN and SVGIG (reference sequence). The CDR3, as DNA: TGTGCCTGGAGTGTCATGACTTCTTATCCACCGTTCTTC. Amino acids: CAWSVMTSYPPFF.

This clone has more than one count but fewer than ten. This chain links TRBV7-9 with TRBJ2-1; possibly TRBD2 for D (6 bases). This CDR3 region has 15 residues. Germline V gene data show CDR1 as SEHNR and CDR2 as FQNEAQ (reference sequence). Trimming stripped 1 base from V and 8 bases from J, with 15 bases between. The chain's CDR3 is CASSLELAINDEQFF. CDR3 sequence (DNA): TGTGCCAGCAGCTTAGAACTAGCAATCAACGATGAGCAGTTCTTC. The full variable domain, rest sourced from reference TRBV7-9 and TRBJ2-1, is DTGVSQNPRHKITKRGQNVTFRCDPISEHNRLYWYRQTLGQGPEFLTYFQNEAQLEKSRLLSDRFSAERPKGSFSTLEIQRTEQGDSAMYLCASSLELAINDEQFFGPGTRLTVL.

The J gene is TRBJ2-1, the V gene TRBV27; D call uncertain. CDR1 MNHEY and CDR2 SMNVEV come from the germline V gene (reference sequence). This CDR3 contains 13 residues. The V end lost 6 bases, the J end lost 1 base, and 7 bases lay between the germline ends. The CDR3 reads CASSRPSYNEQFF. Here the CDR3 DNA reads TGTGCCAGCAGCCGTCCATCCTACAATGAGCAGTTCTTC.

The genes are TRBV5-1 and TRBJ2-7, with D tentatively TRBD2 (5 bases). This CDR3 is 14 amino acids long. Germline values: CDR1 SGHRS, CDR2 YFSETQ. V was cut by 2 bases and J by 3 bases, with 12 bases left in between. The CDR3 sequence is CASSLEGAFYEQYF. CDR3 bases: TGCGCCAGCAGCTTAGAGGGAGCCTTCTACGAGCAGTACTTC. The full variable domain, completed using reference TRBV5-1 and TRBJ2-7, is KAGVTQTPRYLIKTRGQQVTLSCSPISGHRSVSWYQQTPGQGLQFLFEYFSETQRNKGNFPGRFSGRQFSNSRSEMNVSTLELGDSALYLCASSLEGAFYEQYFGPGTRLTVT.